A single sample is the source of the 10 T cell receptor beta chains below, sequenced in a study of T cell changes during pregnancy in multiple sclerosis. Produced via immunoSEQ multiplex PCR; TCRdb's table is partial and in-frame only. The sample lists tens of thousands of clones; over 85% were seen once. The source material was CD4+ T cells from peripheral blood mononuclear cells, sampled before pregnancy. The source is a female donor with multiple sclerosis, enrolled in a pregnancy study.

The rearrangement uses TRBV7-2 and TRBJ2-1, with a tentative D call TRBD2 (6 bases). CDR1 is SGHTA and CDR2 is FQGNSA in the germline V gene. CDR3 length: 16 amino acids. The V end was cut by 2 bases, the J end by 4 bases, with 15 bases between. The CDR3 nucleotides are TGTGCCAGCAGCTTACGGGGGAGGCGCGGATACAATGAGCAGTTCTTC. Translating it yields CASSLRGRRGYNEQFF. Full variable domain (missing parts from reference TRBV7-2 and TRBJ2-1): GAGVSQSPSNKVTEKGKDVELRCDPISGHTALYWYRQSLGQGLEFLIYFQGNSAPDKSGLPSDRFSAERTGGSVSTLTIQRTQQEDSAVYLCASSLRGRRGYNEQFFGPGTRLTVL.

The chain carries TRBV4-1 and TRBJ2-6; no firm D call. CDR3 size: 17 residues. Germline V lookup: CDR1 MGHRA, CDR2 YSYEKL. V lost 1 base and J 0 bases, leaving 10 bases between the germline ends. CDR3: CASSQGLGNSGANVLTF. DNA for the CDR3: TGCGCCAGCAGCCAAGGTCTGGGCAACTCTGGGGCCAACGTCCTGACTTTC.

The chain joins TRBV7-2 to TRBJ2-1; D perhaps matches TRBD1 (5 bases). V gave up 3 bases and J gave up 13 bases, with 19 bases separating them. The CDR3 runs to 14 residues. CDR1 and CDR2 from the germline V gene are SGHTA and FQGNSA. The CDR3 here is CASSLLRFQGVQFF. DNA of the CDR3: TGTGCCAGCAGCTTGTTGAGGTTTCAAGGGGTTCAGTTCTTC. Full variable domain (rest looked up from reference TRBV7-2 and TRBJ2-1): GAGVSQSPSNKVTEKGKDVELRCDPISGHTALYWYRQSLGQGLEFLIYFQGNSAPDKSGLPSDRFSAERTGGSVSTLTIQRTQQEDSAVYLCASSLLRFQGVQFFGPGTRLTVL.

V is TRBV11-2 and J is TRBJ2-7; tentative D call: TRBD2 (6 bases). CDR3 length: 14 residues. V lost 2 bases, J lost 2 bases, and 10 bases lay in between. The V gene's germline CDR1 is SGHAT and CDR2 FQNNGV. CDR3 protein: CASSLRRAAYEQYF. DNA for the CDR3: TGTGCCAGCAGCTTACGGAGGGCAGCCTACGAGCAGTACTTC.

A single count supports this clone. CDR3 residues: CASRAGSFQETQYF. The CDR3, as DNA: TGCGCCAGCAGGGCCGGGAGCTTCCAAGAGACCCAGTACTTC. The chain recombines TRBV5-1 with TRBJ2-5; TRBD2 is a possible D gene (6 bases). The ends were cut back, 5 bases at V and 1 base at J, with 12 bases in the middle. The length of the CDR3 is 14 residues. Germline assignment: CDR1 SGHRS and CDR2 YFSETQ.

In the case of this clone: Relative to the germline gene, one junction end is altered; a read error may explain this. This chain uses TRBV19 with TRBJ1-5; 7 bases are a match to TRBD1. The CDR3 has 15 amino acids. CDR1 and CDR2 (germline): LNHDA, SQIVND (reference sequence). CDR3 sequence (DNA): TGTGCCAGTAGAATAGGGGGCACGGGCAATCAGCCCCAGCATTTT. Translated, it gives CASRIGGTGNQPQHF. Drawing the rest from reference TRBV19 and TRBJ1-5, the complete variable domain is DGGITQSPKYLFRKEGQNVTLSCEQNLNHDAMYWYRQDPGQGLRLIYYSQIVNDFQKGDIAEGYSVSREKKESFPLTVTSAQKNPTAFYLCASRIGGTGNQPQHFGDGTRLSIL.

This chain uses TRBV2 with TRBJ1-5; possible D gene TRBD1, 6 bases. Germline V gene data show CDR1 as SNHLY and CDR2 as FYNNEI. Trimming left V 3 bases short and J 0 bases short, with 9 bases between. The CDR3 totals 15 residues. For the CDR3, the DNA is TGTGCCAGCAGTGAGGCAGGGGATAGCAATCAGCCCCAGCATTTT. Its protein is CASSEAGDSNQPQHF.

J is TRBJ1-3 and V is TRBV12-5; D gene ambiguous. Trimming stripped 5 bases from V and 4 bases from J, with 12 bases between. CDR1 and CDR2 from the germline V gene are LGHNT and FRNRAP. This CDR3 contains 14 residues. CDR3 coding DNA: TGTGCTAGTGGTAAAATACTTACCGGAAACACCATATATTTT. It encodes CASGKILTGNTIYF.

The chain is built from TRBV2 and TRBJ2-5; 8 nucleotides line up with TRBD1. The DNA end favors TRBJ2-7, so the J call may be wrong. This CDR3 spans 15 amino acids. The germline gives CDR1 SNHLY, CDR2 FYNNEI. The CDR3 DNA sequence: TGTGCCAGCAGTATCGGGACAGGTGGTCGATACGAGCAGTACTTC. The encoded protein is CASSIGTGGRYEQYF.

This chain's CDR3 is CASSSVADRHEQYF. DNA of the CDR3: TGTGCCAGCAGCTCAGTAGCGGACCGCCACGAGCAGTACTTC. V and J are TRBV13 and TRBJ2-7, with a tentative D call TRBD2 (6 bases). The CDR3 loop spans 14 amino acids. Trimming removed 4 bases at V and 5 bases at J, with 15 bases between. Germline lookup yields CDR1 PRHDT and CDR2 FYEKMQ (reference sequence).